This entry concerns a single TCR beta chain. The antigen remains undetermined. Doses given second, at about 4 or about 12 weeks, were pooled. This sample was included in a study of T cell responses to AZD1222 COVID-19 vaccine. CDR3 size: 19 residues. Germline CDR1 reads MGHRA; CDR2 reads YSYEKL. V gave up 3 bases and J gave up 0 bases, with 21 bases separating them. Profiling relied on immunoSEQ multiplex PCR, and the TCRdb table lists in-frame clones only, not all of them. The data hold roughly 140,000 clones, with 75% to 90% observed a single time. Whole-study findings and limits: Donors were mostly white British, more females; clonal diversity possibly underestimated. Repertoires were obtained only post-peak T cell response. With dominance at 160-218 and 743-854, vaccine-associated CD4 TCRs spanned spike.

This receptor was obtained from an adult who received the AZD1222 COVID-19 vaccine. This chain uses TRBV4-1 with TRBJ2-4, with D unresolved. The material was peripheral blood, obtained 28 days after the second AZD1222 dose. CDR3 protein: CASSQGYEDGAGAKNIQYF. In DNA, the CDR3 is TGCGCCAGCAGCCAGGGCTATGAAGATGGCGCTGGAGCCAAAAACATTCAGTACTTC.